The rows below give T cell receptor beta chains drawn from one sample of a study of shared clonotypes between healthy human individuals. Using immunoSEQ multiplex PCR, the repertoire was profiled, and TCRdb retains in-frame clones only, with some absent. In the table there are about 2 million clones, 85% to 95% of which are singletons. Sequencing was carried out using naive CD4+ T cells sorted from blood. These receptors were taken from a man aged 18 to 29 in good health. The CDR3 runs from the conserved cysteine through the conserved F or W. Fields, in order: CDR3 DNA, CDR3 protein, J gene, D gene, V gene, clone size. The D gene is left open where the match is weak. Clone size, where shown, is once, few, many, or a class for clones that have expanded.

CDR3 DNA: TGTGCCAGCAGACAGGGGAATGAAAAACTGTTTTTT
CDR3 protein: CASRQGNEKLFF
J gene: TRBJ1-4
D gene: TRBD1
V gene: TRBV14
clone size: NA

CDR3 DNA: TGCGCCAGCAGCTTGAGGGGGGAGGTTTCCTACGAGCAGTACTTC
CDR3 protein: CASSLRGEVSYEQYF
J gene: TRBJ2-7
D gene: NA
V gene: TRBV5-1
clone size: NA

CDR3 DNA: TGTGCCAGCAGCTTAGAGTCGTCGGGGGGGTACGAGCAGTACTTC
CDR3 protein: CASSLESSGGYEQYF
J gene: TRBJ2-7
D gene: TRBD2
V gene: TRBV7-8
clone size: NA

CDR3 DNA: TGCGCCAGCAGCTTAGATTTGACTAGCGGCGAAGAGACCCAGTACTTC
CDR3 protein: CASSLDLTSGEETQYF
J gene: TRBJ2-5
D gene: TRBD2
V gene: TRBV5-1
clone size: once

CDR3 DNA: TGTGCCAGCAGTAGGGACCCGTCATTTCCGTTCTTC
CDR3 protein: CASSRDPSFPFF
J gene: TRBJ2-1
D gene: NA
V gene: TRBV6-5
clone size: NA

CDR3 DNA: TGTGCCAGCAGACCGCGCCGACTAGACGTGCGGTACGAGCAGTACTTC
CDR3 protein: CASRPRRLDVRYEQYF
J gene: TRBJ2-7
D gene: NA
V gene: TRBV11-3
clone size: NA

CDR3 DNA: TGTGCCATCAGCAGACCGGGACAGGGAAAAGTTTCCGAGACCCAGTACTTC
CDR3 protein: CAISRPGQGKVSETQYF
J gene: TRBJ2-5
D gene: TRBD1
V gene: TRBV10-3
clone size: NA

CDR3 DNA: TGTGCCAGCAGCTTACACGGAGAATCCTACGAGCAGTACTTC
CDR3 protein: CASSLHGESYEQYF
J gene: TRBJ2-7
D gene: NA
V gene: TRBV11-2
clone size: NA

CDR3 DNA: TGCGCCAGCAGCAAGGGGACGCCTTTGGGTCCCGGGGAGCTGTTTTTT
CDR3 protein: CASSKGTPLGPGELFF
J gene: TRBJ2-2
D gene: NA
V gene: TRBV5-1
clone size: NA

CDR3 DNA: TGTGCCAGCAGCCCCCTGGCAACGAACGAGCAGTACTTC
CDR3 protein: CASSPLATNEQYF
J gene: TRBJ2-7
D gene: NA
V gene: TRBV14
clone size: NA

CDR3 DNA: TGCGCCAGCAGCTTGGGGTTAGCGGGAAGGCATGAGCAGTTCTTC
CDR3 protein: CASSLGLAGRHEQFF
J gene: TRBJ2-1
D gene: TRBD2
V gene: TRBV5-1
clone size: once

CDR3 DNA: TGTGCCAGCACGGGACAGTATAATTCACCCCTCCACTTT
CDR3 protein: CASTGQYNSPLHF
J gene: TRBJ1-6
D gene: TRBD1
V gene: TRBV9
clone size: few

CDR3 DNA: TGTGCCAGCTCACTAAACGGACCCATAAGCTCTGGAAACACCATATATTTT
CDR3 protein: CASSLNGPISSGNTIYF
J gene: TRBJ1-3
D gene: NA
V gene: TRBV18
clone size: NA

CDR3 DNA: TGTGCCATCAGTGAGTCACCGGGACTAGCGGGGTTAGCCAAAAACATTCAGTACTTC
CDR3 protein: CAISESPGLAGLAKNIQYF
J gene: TRBJ2-4
D gene: TRBD2
V gene: TRBV10-3
clone size: NA

CDR3 DNA: TGTGCCACCCGTCGGACAGGGAACCAAGAGGCCCAGTACTTC
CDR3 protein: CATRRTGNQEAQYF
J gene: TRBJ2-5
D gene: TRBD1
V gene: TRBV7-9
clone size: NA

CDR3 DNA: TGTGCCAGCAGCGGTACTAGGTTAGGTGAGCAGTTCTTC
CDR3 protein: CASSGTRLGEQFF
J gene: TRBJ2-1
D gene: NA
V gene: TRBV11-2
clone size: NA

CDR3 DNA: TGCGCCAGCAGTGGTTTAGCTAGGACGAGTGTGGGAGAGCAGTACTTC
CDR3 protein: CASSGLARTSVGEQYF
J gene: TRBJ2-7
D gene: NA
V gene: TRBV10-1
clone size: NA

CDR3 DNA: TGTGCCAGCAGTCCGTCCTCAAAGACAGATACGCAGTATTTT
CDR3 protein: CASSPSSKTDTQYF
J gene: TRBJ2-3
D gene: NA
V gene: TRBV27
clone size: NA

CDR3 DNA: TGTGCCAGCAGTTACGAGACCCAGTACTTC
CDR3 protein: CASSYETQYF
J gene: TRBJ2-5
D gene: NA
V gene: TRBV6-6
clone size: NA

CDR3 DNA: TGTGCCTGGAGAAGACAGGGTAACTCCTACGAGCAGTACTTC
CDR3 protein: CAWRRQGNSYEQYF
J gene: TRBJ2-7
D gene: TRBD1
V gene: TRBV30
clone size: NA

CDR3 DNA: TGTGCCAGCAGCTTAGGGACTAGCGATACCCCAGATACGCAGTATTTT
CDR3 protein: CASSLGTSDTPDTQYF
J gene: TRBJ2-3
D gene: TRBD2
V gene: TRBV11-3
clone size: NA

CDR3 DNA: TGTGCCAGCTCACCAGGACAGGGTTTAATAGAAAAACTGTTTTTT
CDR3 protein: CASSPGQGLIEKLFF
J gene: TRBJ1-4
D gene: TRBD1
V gene: TRBV18
clone size: NA

CDR3 DNA: TGTGCCAGTAGTATCTTCACTAGCGGGAACTACGAGCAGTACTTC
CDR3 protein: CASSIFTSGNYEQYF
J gene: TRBJ2-7
D gene: TRBD2
V gene: TRBV19
clone size: NA

CDR3 DNA: TGTGCCAGCAGTATAGGACAGGGTTTTGAGCAGTTCTTC
CDR3 protein: CASSIGQGFEQFF
J gene: TRBJ2-1
D gene: TRBD1
V gene: TRBV5-6
clone size: NA

CDR3 DNA: TGTGCCAGCAGTGGACGGTGGGCCAATGAGCAGTTCTTC
CDR3 protein: CASSGRWANEQFF
J gene: TRBJ2-1
D gene: NA
V gene: TRBV2
clone size: once

CDR3 DNA: TGCGCCAGCAGCTTAAGTTCGATGAACACTGAAGCTTTCTTT
CDR3 protein: CASSLSSMNTEAFF
J gene: TRBJ1-1
D gene: NA
V gene: TRBV5-1
clone size: NA

CDR3 DNA: TGTGCCAGCAGTCGGGACAGTAGCAATCAGCCCCAGCATTTT
CDR3 protein: CASSRDSSNQPQHF
J gene: TRBJ1-5
D gene: TRBD1
V gene: TRBV7-2
clone size: NA

CDR3 DNA: TGTGCCTGGAGTGAACGGGATACGCAGTATTTT
CDR3 protein: CAWSERDTQYF
J gene: TRBJ2-3
D gene: NA
V gene: TRBV30
clone size: NA

CDR3 DNA: TGCAGTGCTAGAGATGAATATGGCTACACCTTC
CDR3 protein: CSARDEYGYTF
J gene: TRBJ1-2
D gene: NA
V gene: TRBV20-1
clone size: NA

CDR3 DNA: TGTGCCAGCAGTTACTCGGCGGGCGGGGACCCCTACGAGCAGTACTTC
CDR3 protein: CASSYSAGGDPYEQYF
J gene: TRBJ2-7
D gene: NA
V gene: TRBV6-5
clone size: NA

CDR3 DNA: TGTGCCAGCAGCCAAGACCTAGGGACAGGACCCCGAAGGGCTTTCTTT
CDR3 protein: CASSQDLGTGPRRAFF
J gene: TRBJ1-1
D gene: TRBD1
V gene: TRBV5-4
clone size: NA

CDR3 DNA: TGTGCCAGAAGCTTGGCGGGGCGGGAGTTAGTGTGCGAAAATGAGCAGTTCTTC
CDR3 protein: CARSLAGRELVCENEQFF
J gene: TRBJ2-1
D gene: TRBD2
V gene: TRBV5-3
clone size: NA

CDR3 DNA: TGCGCCAGCAGTGAGTCCCTTGGTACCTTCTACAATGAGCAGTTCTTC
CDR3 protein: CASSESLGTFYNEQFF
J gene: TRBJ2-1
D gene: NA
V gene: TRBV10-2
clone size: NA

CDR3 DNA: TGCGCCAGCAGCCGGACAGGGGATGCCAACGTCCTGACTTTC
CDR3 protein: CASSRTGDANVLTF
J gene: TRBJ2-6
D gene: TRBD1
V gene: TRBV4-3
clone size: NA

CDR3 DNA: TGCGCCAGCAGCCAGGGGCCGGGAGCAGATACGCAGTATTTT
CDR3 protein: CASSQGPGADTQYF
J gene: TRBJ2-3
D gene: NA
V gene: TRBV5-1
clone size: NA

CDR3 DNA: TGTGCCAGCAGCCTTGCCTGGGGAAACACCATATATTTT
CDR3 protein: CASSLAWGNTIYF
J gene: TRBJ1-3
D gene: NA
V gene: TRBV11-3
clone size: NA

CDR3 DNA: TGTGCCAGCATATTACAGGGGAAGAACCAAGAGACCCAGTACTTC
CDR3 protein: CASILQGKNQETQYF
J gene: TRBJ2-5
D gene: TRBD1
V gene: TRBV5-6
clone size: NA